This T cell receptor beta chain comes out of a study of cytomegalovirus exposure and HLA in healthy donors. This CDR3 has 14 residues. Germline V gene sequence: CDR1 LGHNA, CDR2 YSLEER. Trimming stripped 1 base from V and 4 bases from J, with 10 bases between. PCR was performed using 60 Vbeta and 13 Jbeta primers. The method was immunoSEQ multiplex PCR; TCRdb's version includes in-frame clones alone and lacks a portion of them. The sample contains around 64,000 clones, 85% of which appear only once. This TCR came from a female donor in good health and CMV-seronegative. The chain combines TRBV4-3 with TRBJ1-2; a weak D match, TRBD1 (5 bases). Sequences were obtained from PBMCs. CDR3 in DNA: TGCGCCAGCAGCCAAGGGGGCGTGGGCTATGGCTACACCTTC. It is translated as CASSQGGVGYGYTF.